A single sample gave rise to the 14 T cell receptor beta chains below, sequenced in a study of blood T cell repertoires in COVID-19. Produced via immunoSEQ multiplex PCR; TCRdb's table is partial and in-frame only. The sample lists roughly 50,000 clones, around 86% occurring once. Sequenced sample: peripheral blood. These TCRs come from a woman older than 75 with COVID-19, enrolled during active disease.

The chain recombines TRBV29-1 with TRBJ1-3, with 9 nucleotides matching TRBD1. The V gene end was trimmed by 4 bases and the J gene end by 0 bases; junction bases not matched to a gene: 16. The CDR3 covers 19 residues. Germline CDR1 SQVTM, CDR2 ANQGSEA. The CDR3 region has the DNA TGCAGCGTTGTAGCAAGGCGAAGAGGGACAGGGAGCTCTGGAAACACCATATATTTT. The encoded protein is CSVVARRRGTGSSGNTIYF. Looking up the rest from reference TRBV29-1 and TRBJ1-3 gives the full variable domain: SAVISQKPSRDICQRGTSLTIQCQVDSQVTMMFWYRQQPGQSLTLIATANQGSEATYESGFVIDKFPISRPNLTFSTLTVSNMSPEDSSIYLCSVVARRRGTGSSGNTIYFGEGSWLTVV.

The V and J genes are TRBV5-1 and TRBJ1-4; 11 bases align to TRBD1. CDR1 and CDR2 (germline): SGHRS, YFSETQ. The length of the CDR3 is 17 residues. V lost 4 bases to trimming and J lost 0 bases; unmatched junction nucleotides: 5. The CDR3 nucleotides are TGCGCCAGCAGCCGAGGACAGGGGGCTGCAACTAATGAAAAACTGTTTTTT. Translation: CASSRGQGAATNEKLFF.

V and J are TRBV27 and TRBJ1-1; D may be TRBD1 (6 bases). The ends were cut back, 3 bases at V and 0 bases at J, with 8 bases in the middle. The CDR3 covers 14 residues. CDR1 and CDR2 (germline): MNHEY, SMNVEV (reference sequence). CDR3 DNA: TGTGCCAGCAGTTTTAGGGGGATGAACACTGAAGCTTTCTTT. This translates into CASSFRGMNTEAFF.

V gene TRBV5-4 combines with J gene TRBJ1-1, with 7 bases aligning to TRBD1. The CDR3 sequence is 16 residues long. V shed 3 bases and J 5 bases; nucleotides not matched to a gene: 13. CDR1 is SGHNT, CDR2 YYREEE, per germline (reference sequence). CDR3 bases: TGTGCCAGCAGCTCAAGGTTGACAGGGCGCGGGACTGAAGCTTTCTTT. Translated: CASSSRLTGRGTEAFF.

This chain joins TRBV19 and TRBJ2-1; 12 positions agree with TRBD2. Per germline, CDR1 LNHDA and CDR2 SQIVND (reference sequence). The CDR3 covers 15 residues. The junction had 4 bases not matched to a gene; V was cut back by 6 bases and J by 4 bases. The CDR3 loop reads CASSPLAGGYNEQFF. The CDR3 region has the DNA TGTGCCAGTAGCCCCCTAGCGGGAGGGTACAATGAGCAGTTCTTC.

The chain recombines TRBV6-5 with TRBJ1-3; tentatively, D is TRBD1 (5 bases). CDR1 is MNHEY and CDR2 is SVGAGI in the germline V gene. Trimming removed 5 bases at V and 0 bases at J, with 11 bases between. The CDR3 covers 15 residues. The CDR3 DNA reads TGTGCCAGCAGTCGGGGGTCGAGCTCTGGAAACACCATATATTTT. Translated: CASSRGSSSGNTIYF.

The genes are TRBV9 and TRBJ1-2; no clear D gene. This CDR3 has 14 amino acids. Germline CDR1 reads SGDLS; CDR2 reads YYNGEE. V was clipped by 0 bases and J by 2 bases, with 8 bases between them. The CDR3 region has the DNA TGTGCCAGCAGCGTAGTCCCGCAGAACTATGGCTACACCTTC. Protein sequence: CASSVVPQNYGYTF. The full variable domain, completed using reference TRBV9 and TRBJ1-2, is DSGVTQTPKHLITATGQRVTLRCSPRSGDLSVYWYQQSLDQGLQFLIQYYNGEERAKGNILERFSAQQFPDLHSELNLSSLELGDSALYFCASSVVPQNYGYTFGSGTRLTVV.

J is TRBJ1-1 and V is TRBV19; D might be TRBD1 (5 bases). Looked up from germline, CDR1 is LNHDA and CDR2 is SQIVND (reference sequence). V was clipped by 7 bases and J by 3 bases, with 15 bases between them. The CDR3 consists of 14 residues. CDR3 nucleotides: TGTGCCAGTATATGGGGGGAGGATGACACTGAAGCTTTCTTT. This translates into CASIWGEDDTEAFF.

The genes are TRBV11-2 and TRBJ1-2; tentative D call: TRBD1 (6 bases). The CDR3 has 15 amino acids. With 4 bases removed from V and 8 bases from J, the gap between germline ends came to 20 bases. CDR1 is SGHAT and CDR2 is FQNNGV in the germline V gene. The CDR3 is CASSSPRGAQGGYTF. CDR3 bases: TGTGCCAGCAGCTCCCCTCGGGGGGCTCAGGGAGGCTACACCTTC.

This clone was detected a few times. CDR3 nucleotides: TGCAGCGTTGATTATAAGAACACCGGGGAGCTGTTTTTT. Translated: CSVDYKNTGELFF. V usage is TRBV29-1 and J usage is TRBJ2-2, with D hard to call. The germline gives CDR1 SQVTM, CDR2 ANQGSEA. CDR3 size: 13 residues. V shed 3 bases and J shed 1 base, with 6 bases lying between them.

The chain links TRBV6-6 to TRBJ2-2; 9 positions agree with TRBD1. This CDR3 is built from 16 residues. Trimming cost V 6 bases and J 3 bases; bases outside gene matches: 8. Germline lookup yields CDR1 MNHNY and CDR2 SVGAGI (reference sequence). Here the CDR3 reads CASRSGTGLYTGELFF. The CDR3 DNA reads TGTGCCAGCAGGTCCGGGACAGGGTTGTACACCGGGGAGCTGTTTTTT.

This clone was recorded once. The CDR3 loop reads CAWSLRTSGQETQYF. In DNA form, the CDR3 reads TGTGCCTGGAGTCTCCGGACTAGCGGCCAAGAGACCCAGTACTTC. J is TRBJ2-5 and V is TRBV30, with 10 nucleotides matching TRBD2. CDR1 and CDR2 (germline): GTSNPN, SVGIG (reference sequence). The CDR3 is made up of 15 amino acids. Unmatched junction bases numbered 4, after V lost 2 bases and J lost 1 base.

The rearrangement links TRBV11-3 to TRBJ2-1; 9 positions agree with TRBD1. The CDR3 is made up of 15 amino acids. Germline CDR1 is SGHNT and CDR2 is YENEEA. The J segment lost 8 bases and the V segment lost 0 bases, leaving 5 bases of the junction unmatched. In DNA, the CDR3 is TGTGCCAGCAGCTTAGAGACAGGGGGTACGGATGAGCAGTTCTTC. This gives the protein CASSLETGGTDEQFF.

A note on this clone: The limits of the CDR3 on the DNA are not certain, so only TCRdb's listed CDR3 is given. V is TRBV7-9 and J is TRBJ1-2. CDR1 SEHNR and CDR2 FQNEAQ come from the germline V gene (reference sequence). The CDR3 contains 16 residues when both ends are counted. CDR3 in amino acids: CASSTSEGGASRGYTF.